This TCR beta chain was sequenced for a study of OX40 agonist ivuxolimab in advanced cancers. The repertoire was sequenced with immunoSEQ multiplex PCR; TCRdb's copy has only in-frame clones and lacks some. The table lists approximately 31,000 clones, 70% to 90% of them singletons, with approximately 50% in the top ten. Comment on this clone: The antigen remains unidentified.

The study's findings and limits: Dosing at 0.1 to 3.0 mg/kg was accompanied by clonal expansion of CD4+ and CD8+ blood T cells by week 6.

There are 13 residues in the CDR3. Trimming took 0 bases from V and 2 from J, leaving 5 bases between them. Germline CDR1 reads SGHVS; CDR2 reads FQNEAQ. The sequencing here drew on CD4+ or CD8+ T cells sorted from blood, taken in a trial of the OX40 agonist ivuxolimab. The chain employs TRBV7-8 and TRBJ2-7; D is uncertain. This sequence originates from an adult with an advanced solid tumor such as melanoma, head and neck, liver or kidney cancer. The CDR3 is CASSLALAYEQYF. In DNA form, the CDR3 reads TGTGCCAGCAGCTTAGCCCTGGCCTACGAGCAGTACTTC.